This T cell receptor beta chain came from a study of shared T cell receptors in the human thymus. This CDR3 has 15 amino acids. Trimming at V came to 6 bases and at J to 1 base, leaving 7 bases not matched to a gene. Germline V lookup: CDR1 MDHEN, CDR2 SYDVKM. Generated by immunoSEQ multiplex PCR, the TCRdb table keeps only in-frame clones and is missing some. The data contain hundreds of thousands of clones, around 93% of them singletons. The gene calls are TRBV28 and TRBJ2-5; TRBD2 agrees at 8 bases. Sequencing input: thymocytes. The receptor comes from a human donor. In DNA, the CDR3 is TGTGCCAGCAGAACTGCCGCGGGAGGCCAAGAGACCCAGTACTTC. Its protein is CASRTAAGGQETQYF.